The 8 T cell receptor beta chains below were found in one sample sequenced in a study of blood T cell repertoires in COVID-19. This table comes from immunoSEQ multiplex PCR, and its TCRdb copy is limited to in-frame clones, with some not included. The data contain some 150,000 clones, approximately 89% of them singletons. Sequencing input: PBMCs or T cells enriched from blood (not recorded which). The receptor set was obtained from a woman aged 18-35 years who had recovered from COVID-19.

The CDR3 reads CASSVFGGGTGTGELFF. The CDR3 DNA is TGTGCCAGCAGTGTTTTTGGCGGGGGCACCGGTACCGGGGAGCTGTTTTTT. V and J are TRBV6-1 and TRBJ2-2; weak D call: TRBD2 (7 bases). Germline lookup yields CDR1 MNHNS and CDR2 SASEGT. The CDR3 loop spans 17 amino acids. V was shortened by 4 bases and J by 5 bases, with 20 bases between the two germline ends.

CDR3 DNA: TGTGCCAGCAGCTTCCACTCCTACGAGCAGTACTTC. Amino acid sequence: CASSFHSYEQYF. The chain recombines TRBV7-9 with TRBJ2-7; D gene ambiguous. The CDR3 spans 12 residues. The V gene lost 3 bases and the J gene lost 0 bases, with 3 bases spanning the gap. Germline CDR1 is SEHNR and CDR2 is FQNEAQ (reference sequence).

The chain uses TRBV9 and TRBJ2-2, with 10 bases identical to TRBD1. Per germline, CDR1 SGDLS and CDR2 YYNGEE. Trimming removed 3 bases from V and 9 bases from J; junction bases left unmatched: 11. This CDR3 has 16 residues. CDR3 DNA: TGTGCCAGCAGCGGGGTACCGGGACAGGGGCCCCGGGAGCTGTTTTTT. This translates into CASSGVPGQGPRELFF.

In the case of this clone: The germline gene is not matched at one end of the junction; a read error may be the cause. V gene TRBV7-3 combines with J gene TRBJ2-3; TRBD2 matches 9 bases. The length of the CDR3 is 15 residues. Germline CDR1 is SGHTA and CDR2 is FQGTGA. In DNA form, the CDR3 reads TGTGCCAGCAGCTTAAGCGGGACTAGCAAAGATACGCAGTATTTT. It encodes CASSLSGTSKDTQYF.

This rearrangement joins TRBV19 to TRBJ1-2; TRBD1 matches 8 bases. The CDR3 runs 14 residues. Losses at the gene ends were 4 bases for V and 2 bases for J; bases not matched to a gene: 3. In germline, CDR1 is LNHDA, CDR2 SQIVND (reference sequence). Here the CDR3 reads CASSNRQGNYGYTF. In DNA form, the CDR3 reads TGTGCCAGTAGTAACAGACAGGGGAACTATGGCTACACCTTC.

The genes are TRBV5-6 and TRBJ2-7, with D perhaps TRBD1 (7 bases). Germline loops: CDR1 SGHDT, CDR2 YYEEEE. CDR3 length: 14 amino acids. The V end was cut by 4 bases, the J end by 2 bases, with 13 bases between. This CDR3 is CASSPAGGPYEQYF. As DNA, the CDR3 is TGTGCCAGCAGCCCGGCAGGGGGGCCCTACGAGCAGTACTTC.

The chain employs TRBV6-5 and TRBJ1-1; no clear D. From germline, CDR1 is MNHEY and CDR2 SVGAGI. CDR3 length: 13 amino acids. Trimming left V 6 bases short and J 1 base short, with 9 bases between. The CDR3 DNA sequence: TGTGCCAGCAGCCGCGGGGAGAACACTGAAGCTTTCTTT. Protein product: CASSRGENTEAFF.

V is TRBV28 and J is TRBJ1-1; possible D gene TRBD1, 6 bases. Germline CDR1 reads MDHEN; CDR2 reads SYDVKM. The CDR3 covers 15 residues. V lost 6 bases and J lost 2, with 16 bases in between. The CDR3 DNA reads TGTGCCAGCAGATCTCCCGGGACAATCAACACTGAAGCTTTCTTT. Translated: CASRSPGTINTEAFF. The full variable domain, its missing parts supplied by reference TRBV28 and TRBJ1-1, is DVKVTQSSRYLVKRTGEKVFLECVQDMDHENMFWYRQDPGLGLRLIYFSYDVKMKEKGDIPEGYSVSREKKERFSLILESASTNQTSMYLCASRSPGTINTEAFFGQGTRLTVV.